A single sample is the source of the 27 T cell receptor beta chains below, sequenced in a study of spatial heterogeneity in lung cancer. As to time point: blood at routine non-recurrence follow-up after resection. No cells were sorted before sequencing. The whole RNA sequenced was extracted from tumor, nontumor lung or frozen PBMC. TCRdb re-derived calls from the 5' RACE reads in MiXCR, one entry per CDR3 protein. The table has some 110,000 distinct CDR3 sequences, 12% seen once. The sample here was PBMCs, taken at follow-up. The receptors derive from a male donor with early-stage non-small cell lung cancer.

This rearrangement joins TRBV5-1 to TRBJ2-3; 8 bases align to TRBD2. V was clipped by 0 bases and J by 4 bases; unmatched bases: 13. This CDR3 is built from 18 residues. From germline, CDR1 is SGHRS and CDR2 YFSETQ. As DNA, the CDR3 is TGCGCCAGCAGCTTGGCCCGCAGTAGCGGGGAAGTCCCAGATACGCAGTATTTT. It codes for CASSLARSSGEVPDTQYF.

This sequence joins TRBV20-1 and TRBJ2-7; the D gene could be TRBD1 or TRBD2 (6 bases each). The germline V gene has CDR1 DFQATT and CDR2 SNEGSKA (reference sequence). The CDR3 runs to 13 residues. V lost 1 base to trimming and J lost 7 bases, with 14 bases between them. DNA for the CDR3: TGCAGTGCTAGAGTCCCCGGGGGCTGGGAGCAGTACTTC. It specifies CSARVPGGWEQYF.

This clonotype was recorded at least ten times. The chain employs TRBV10-3 and TRBJ1-1, with D unclear. This CDR3 has 12 amino acids. Germline CDR1 ENHRY, CDR2 SYGVKD. Trimming left V 8 bases short and J 3 bases short, with 10 bases between. DNA for the CDR3: TGTGCCATCTCAAGTCCGGACACTGAAGCTTTCTTT. Translating gives CAISSPDTEAFF.

This clonotype was seen ten or more times. This sequence joins TRBV29-1 and TRBJ2-1, with TRBD2 as a possible D gene (6 bases). This CDR3 has 13 amino acids. The germline gives CDR1 SQVTM, CDR2 ANQGSEA. The V end was cut by 7 bases, the J end by 10 bases, with 20 bases between. CDR3 in amino acids: CSAGLNSDTEQFF. The CDR3 DNA reads TGCAGCGCGGGACTTAATTCGGACACCGAGCAGTTCTTC.

The table lists this clonotype with many counts. The V and J genes are TRBV20-1 and TRBJ1-2; maybe TRBD1 (5 bases). Trimming left V 3 bases short and J 6 bases short, with 11 bases between. Germline V gene data show CDR1 as DFQATT and CDR2 as SNEGSKA (reference sequence). The CDR3 contains 12 residues. The DNA for the CDR3 is TGCAGTGCTAGTGCCGGGGGAGATGGCTACACCTTC. It specifies CSASAGGDGYTF.

The sample holds many counts of this clonotype. The V and J genes are TRBV29-1 and TRBJ1-5, with D tentatively TRBD1 (6 bases). The CDR3 sequence is 13 residues long. Trimming left V 4 bases short and J 6 bases short, with 13 bases between. The germline gives CDR1 SQVTM, CDR2 ANQGSEA. The CDR3 is CSVGWGRGQPQHF. CDR3 DNA: TGCAGCGTTGGGTGGGGCAGGGGTCAGCCCCAGCATTTT.

V is TRBV5-5 and J is TRBJ2-2, with TRBD1 matching over 7 bases. CDR3 length: 15 amino acids. V lost 4 bases, J lost 1 base, and 4 bases stayed unmatched. Germline values: CDR1 SGHKS, CDR2 YYEKEE (reference sequence). The CDR3 sequence: CASSPGQRNTGELFF. For the CDR3, the DNA is TGTGCCAGCAGCCCGGGACAGAGGAACACCGGGGAGCTGTTTTTT.

The chain recombines TRBV20-1 with TRBJ2-3, with a weak D call TRBD1 (6 bases). Trimming cost V 5 bases and J 0 bases, with 15 bases left between them. The germline gives CDR1 DFQATT, CDR2 SNEGSKA (reference sequence). This CDR3 is 15 amino acids long. DNA for the CDR3: TGCAGTGCTCTAAACAGGGTTAGTAGCACAGATACGCAGTATTTT. It translates to CSALNRVSSTDTQYF.

This clonotype was counted a few times. This chain links TRBV6-6 with TRBJ2-7; 10 bases align to TRBD1. Germline CDR1 and CDR2: MNHNY and SVGAGI (reference sequence). The CDR3 covers 14 residues. V trimming: 7 bases; J trimming: 6 bases; junction bases outside the gene matches: 9. This chain's CDR3 is CASKTGTGASEQYF. In nucleotides, the CDR3 is TGTGCCAGCAAAACGGGGACAGGGGCCTCCGAGCAGTACTTC.

This clonotype came up a few times. The chain employs TRBV6-5 and TRBJ2-7; D may be TRBD1 (7 bases). V lost 5 bases and J lost 6, with 11 bases in between. Germline V gene lookup returns CDR1 MNHEY and CDR2 SVGAGI. CDR3 length equals 12 residues. CDR3 in DNA: TGTGCCAGCAGTGGAGGGACAGCCGAGCAGTACTTC. This translates into CASSGGTAEQYF.

This clonotype turned up a few times. This chain joins TRBV6-5 and TRBJ2-7; D tentatively reads TRBD1 or TRBD2 (5 bases each). The CDR3 sequence is 14 residues long. From germline, CDR1 is MNHEY and CDR2 SVGAGI. The germline V and J ends were trimmed by 6 bases and 0 bases, with 12 bases remaining between them. The CDR3 nucleotides are TGTGCCAGCAGCCAGGGACCGATCTCCTACGAGCAGTACTTC. It is translated as CASSQGPISYEQYF.

This clonotype was recorded many times. J is TRBJ1-6 and V is TRBV9; D gene ambiguous. V lost 3 bases and J 10 bases, leaving 20 bases between the germline ends. The CDR3 is made up of 16 amino acids. Per the germline V gene, CDR1 is SGDLS and CDR2 is YYNGEE. The CDR3 loop reads CASSAEKDLTWSPLHF. CDR3 bases: TGTGCCAGCAGCGCGGAGAAGGATCTTACGTGGTCACCCCTCCACTTT.

This clonotype occurred many times. The rearrangement joins TRBV5-4 to TRBJ1-3; D is unresolved. V was pared by 4 bases and J by 1 base, with 3 bases between. In germline, CDR1 is SGHNT, CDR2 YYREEE (reference sequence). There are 12 residues in the CDR3. CDR3 bases: TGTGCCAGCAGCCTTTCTGGAAACACCATATATTTT. Amino acid sequence: CASSLSGNTIYF. The complete variable domain, with remaining parts taken from reference TRBV5-4 and TRBJ1-3, reads ETGVTQSPTHLIKTRGQQVTLRCSSQSGHNTVSWYQQALGQGPQFIFQYYREEENGRGNFPPRFSGLQFPNYSSELNVNALELDDSALYLCASSLSGNTIYFGEGSWLTVV.

This rearrangement joins TRBV12-3 or TRBV12-4 to TRBJ2-6; 13 bases map to TRBD2. This CDR3 is built from 17 residues. J gave up 3 bases and V 6 bases, and 5 bases lay outside the gene matches. The CDR3 nucleotides read TGTGCCAGCAGCCCACTAGCGGGGGGGCTTGGGGCCAACGTCCTGACTTTC. This encodes CASSPLAGGLGANVLTF.

At least ten counts were recorded for this clonotype. The chain combines TRBV7-2 with TRBJ2-1; tentatively, D is TRBD2 (7 bases). Trimming removed 1 base from V and 7 bases from J, with 17 bases in between. This CDR3 comprises 16 residues. In germline, CDR1 is SGHTA, CDR2 FQGNSA. The DNA of the CDR3 is TGTGCCAGCAGCTTAGGGGCGGGGAGGGGGAAAAATGAGCAGTTCTTC. Translation gives CASSLGAGRGKNEQFF.

This clonotype was seen repeatedly, ten times or more. Germline is not matched at one junction end, which may reflect a read error. This chain joins TRBV7-3 and TRBJ2-1; D possibly corresponds to TRBD1 (6 bases). This CDR3 is built from 13 residues. The germline CDR1 and CDR2 sequences are SGHTA and FQGTGA. CDR3 nucleotides: TGCGCCAGCAGTTTGCAGGGGTACAATGAGCAGTTCTTC. As protein: CASSLQGYNEQFF. Using reference TRBV7-3 and TRBJ2-1 for the parts outside the CDR3, the full variable domain is GAGVSQTPSNKVTEKGKYVELRCDPISGHTALYWYRQSLGQGPEFLIYFQGTGAADDSGLPNDRFFAVRPEGSVSTLKIQRTERGDSAVYLCASSLQGYNEQFFGPGTRLTVL.

The chain couples TRBV11-3 to TRBJ2-4; D is ambiguous. CDR3 length: 13 residues. Between the trimmed V and J ends, which lost 0 bases and 6 bases, there was a span of 6 bases. Per germline, CDR1 SGHNT and CDR2 YENEEA. CDR3 nucleotides: TGTGCCAGCAGCTTAGATCTCTTAAACATTCAGTACTTC. Translated, it gives CASSLDLLNIQYF.

This clonotype was seen ten or more times. The chain carries TRBV10-3 and TRBJ2-1; 7 bases match TRBD1. Germline CDR1 reads ENHRY; CDR2 reads SYGVKD. The CDR3 has 14 residues. With V trimmed by 6 bases and J by 7 bases, 9 bases remained unmatched. CDR3 in DNA: TGTGCCATCAGGGGCCAGACAGGGTTAAATGAGCAGTTCTTC. Encoded protein: CAIRGQTGLNEQFF.

In this sample, this clonotype turned up many times. The chain has TRBV9 and TRBJ1-2, with D unclear. The CDR3 extends over 15 amino acids. The V gene lost 0 bases and the J gene lost 0 bases, with 9 bases spanning the gap. Germline CDR1 reads SGDLS; CDR2 reads YYNGEE. As DNA, the CDR3 is TGTGCCAGCAGCGTAGGAAGCTCAGCTAACTATGGCTACACCTTC. Protein sequence: CASSVGSSANYGYTF.

This clonotype showed up just a few times. The V gene is TRBV9, the J gene TRBJ1-6; TRBD1 matches at 8 bases. The CDR3 has 14 residues. Germline V gene sequence: CDR1 SGDLS, CDR2 YYNGEE. V gave up 3 bases and J gave up 9 bases; unmatched junction bases: 5. The CDR3, as DNA: TGTGCCAGCAGCGAGACAGGGGCTGGTTCACCCCTCCACTTT. Encoded protein: CASSETGAGSPLHF. Combining the CDR3 with reference TRBV9 and TRBJ1-6 gives the whole variable domain DSGVTQTPKHLITATGQRVTLRCSPRSGDLSVYWYQQSLDQGLQFLIQYYNGEERAKGNILERFSAQQFPDLHSELNLSSLELGDSALYFCASSETGAGSPLHFGNGTRLTVT.

The rearrangement links TRBV11-2 to TRBJ2-7; TRBD1 aligns across 10 bases. The CDR3 consists of 14 residues. V gave up 4 bases and J gave up 2 bases; unmatched junction bases: 2. Germline values: CDR1 SGHAT, CDR2 FQNNGV. The CDR3: CASSSTGGTYEQYF. The DNA for the CDR3 is TGTGCCAGCAGCTCGACAGGGGGCACCTACGAGCAGTACTTC.

This clonotype has just a few counts. This chain connects TRBV7-9 to TRBJ2-3; possible D gene TRBD1, 5 bases. Germline values: CDR1 SEHNR, CDR2 FQNEAQ (reference sequence). The V gene lost 5 bases and the J gene lost 1 base, with 16 bases spanning the gap. The CDR3 length is 16 residues. CDR3 nucleotide sequence: TGTGCCAGCAGCAAGGACACTTACGCTCGCACAGATACGCAGTATTTT. As protein: CASSKDTYARTDTQYF.

Many counts were recorded for this clonotype. The V and J genes are TRBV18 and TRBJ1-2; D uncertain. The V gene's germline CDR1 is KGHSH and CDR2 LQKENI. The CDR3 is 13 residues long. V gave up 1 base and J gave up 8 bases, with 11 bases separating them. The CDR3 bases are TGTGCCAGCTCACCACACGAGGGATCCGGCTACACCTTC. Its protein product is CASSPHEGSGYTF.

In its sample, this clonotype was seen many times. The chain couples TRBV2 to TRBJ1-5; no reliable D call. The CDR3 loop spans 13 amino acids. Trimming took off 7 bases at V and 3 bases at J, with 10 bases between the two ends. Germline CDR1 and CDR2: SNHLY and FYNNEI. CDR3 protein: CASKWADNQPQHF. The CDR3 coding sequence is TGTGCCAGCAAATGGGCCGACAATCAGCCCCAGCATTTT.

In its sample, this clonotype was seen a few times. J is TRBJ1-6 and V is TRBV11-2; TRBD1 is a possible D gene (6 bases). V lost 4 bases to trimming and J lost 13 bases, with 14 bases between them. This CDR3 spans 13 amino acids. Germline-derived CDR1 and CDR2 are SGHAT and FQNNGV. The chain's CDR3 is CASSYGRGRPLHF. CDR3 bases: TGTGCCAGCAGCTACGGGCGGGGGCGGCCCCTCCACTTT.

This clonotype was found a few times. The V gene is TRBV2, the J gene TRBJ2-7, with unresolved D. Germline V gene lookup returns CDR1 SNHLY and CDR2 FYNNEI. This CDR3 region has 11 residues. The germline V and J ends were trimmed by 2 bases and 5 bases, with 4 bases remaining between them. The CDR3 spells CASSERNEQYF. The CDR3 DNA follows: TGTGCCAGCAGTGAACGGAACGAGCAGTACTTC.

This clonotype was detected only a few times. The V gene is TRBV10-3, the J gene TRBJ2-5; D may be TRBD1 (5 bases). This CDR3 contains 14 residues. The V gene's germline CDR1 is ENHRY and CDR2 SYGVKD. Trimming pared 3 bases from V and 1 base from J, leaving 9 bases between. As DNA, the CDR3 is TGTGCCATCAGTGATTGGGGCCTCCAAGAGACCCAGTACTTC. This sequence encodes CAISDWGLQETQYF.